This record looks at one T cell receptor beta chain sequence and its context. The antigen remains undetermined. This entry comes from a study of T cell responses to AZD1222 COVID-19 vaccine. Broader study findings: Clonal diversity may have been underestimated, and the donors were mostly white British, with more females than males. The span of vaccine-associated CD4 TCRs extended across spike, with dominance at 160-218 and 743-854.

This CDR3 is built from 15 residues. Per the germline V gene, CDR1 is SGHVS and CDR2 is FQNEAQ. After removal of 4 bases from V and 3 bases from J, the junction contained 6 bases not matched to a gene. This table comes from immunoSEQ multiplex PCR, and its TCRdb copy is limited to in-frame clones, with some not included. The table includes approximately 140,000 clones, roughly 92% detected once. The sequence was collected from an adult in good health. The material was peripheral blood, obtained on day 0 of AZD1222 vaccination. This rearrangement joins TRBV7-8 to TRBJ2-5; 9 nucleotides align to TRBD2. CDR3 bases: TGTGCCAGCAGCTCAGGCGGGGGGGCGGAAGAGACCCAGTACTTC. This sequence encodes CASSSGGGAEETQYF.